The T cell receptor (beta chain) described here comes from a study of blood T cell repertoires in COVID-19. CDR1 is MNHEY, CDR2 SVGAGI, per germline. This CDR3 region has 13 residues. Trimming left V 8 bases short and J 3 bases short, with 13 bases between. Produced via immunoSEQ multiplex PCR; TCRdb's table is partial and in-frame only. This sample carries roughly 160,000 clones, about four fifths of them seen once, and the ten largest clones take over 9.5%. Sequenced material: peripheral blood. The source of this sequence is a woman aged 80 or over with active or convalescent COVID-19. The genes are TRBV6-5 and TRBJ1-2; tentative D call: TRBD1 (6 bases). In DNA, the CDR3 is TGTGCCAGCGCCGGGAACAGGGACTATGGCTACACCTTC. This sequence encodes CASAGNRDYGYTF.